Ten or more counts support the clone carrying this TCR beta chain. The CDR3 runs to 17 residues. Trimming removed 5 bases from V and 5 bases from J; junction bases left unmatched: 10. These data originate in a study of regulatory T cells in long-lasting Graves disease. The time point: newly diagnosed GD, antithyroid drugs for less than 3 months. PBMCs were the source of the RNA used for TCR sequencing. Library construction for TCR beta used iRepertoire HTBI primers and Arm-PCR of CDR3 regions. TCRdb re-called the multiplex PCR reads through MiXCR, storing one row per CDR3 protein. Here the sample spans approximately 490,000 distinct CDR3 sequences, 16% being singletons. These data also featured in a second study, about T cells in Graves' hyperthyroidism and ophthalmopathy. That work adds: Graves' hyperthyroidism qualified as stable when ophthalmopathy did not progress within 18 months. Most thyroid clonotypes with frequency above 0.001 were detected in blood.

Sequences were derived from peripheral blood mononuclear cells (PBMCs), sampled at new diagnosis, from a patient treated with antithyroid drugs. The receptor comes from a man aged 35 to 55 with Graves disease. The chain joins TRBV12-3 or TRBV12-4 to TRBJ2-2; 11 bases line up with TRBD2. The CDR3 DNA is TGTGCCAGCAGTCCTCAGACTAGCGGGACCATAACCGGGGAGCTGTTTTTT. This codes for CASSPQTSGTITGELFF.